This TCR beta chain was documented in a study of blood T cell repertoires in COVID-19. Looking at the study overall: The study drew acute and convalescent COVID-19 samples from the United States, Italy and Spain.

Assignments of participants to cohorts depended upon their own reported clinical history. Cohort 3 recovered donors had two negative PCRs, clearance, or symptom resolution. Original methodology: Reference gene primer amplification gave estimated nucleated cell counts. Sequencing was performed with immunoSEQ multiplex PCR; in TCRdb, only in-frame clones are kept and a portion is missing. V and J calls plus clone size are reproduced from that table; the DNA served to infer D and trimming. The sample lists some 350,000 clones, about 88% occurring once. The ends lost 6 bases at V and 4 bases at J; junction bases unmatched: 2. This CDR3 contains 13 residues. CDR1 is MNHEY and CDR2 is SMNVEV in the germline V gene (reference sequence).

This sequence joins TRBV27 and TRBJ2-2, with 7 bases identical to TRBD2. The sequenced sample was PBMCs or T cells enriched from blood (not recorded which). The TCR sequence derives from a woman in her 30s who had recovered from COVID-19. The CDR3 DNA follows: TGTGCCAGCAGGGGCGGGAGCACCGGGGAGCTGTTTTTT. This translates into CASRGGSTGELFF.